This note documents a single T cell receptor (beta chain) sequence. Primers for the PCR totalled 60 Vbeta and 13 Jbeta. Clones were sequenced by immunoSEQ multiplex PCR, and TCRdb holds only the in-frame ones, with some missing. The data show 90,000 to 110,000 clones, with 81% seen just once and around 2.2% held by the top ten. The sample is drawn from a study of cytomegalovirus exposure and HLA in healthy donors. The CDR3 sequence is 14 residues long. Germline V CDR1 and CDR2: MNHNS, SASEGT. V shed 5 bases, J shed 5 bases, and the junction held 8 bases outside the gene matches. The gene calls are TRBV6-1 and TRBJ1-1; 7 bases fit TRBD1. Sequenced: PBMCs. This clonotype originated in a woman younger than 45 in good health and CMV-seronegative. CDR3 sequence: CASSSPDRMTEAFF. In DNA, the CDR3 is TGTGCCAGCAGTTCCCCGGACAGGATGACTGAAGCTTTCTTT.